This TCR beta chain was recorded in a study of CD8 T cells in ankylosing spondylitis. Broader study findings: Prior literature has documented some motif variants in synovial fluid and blood from reactive arthritis.

The V gene lost 3 bases and the J gene lost 5 bases, with 17 bases spanning the gap. Germline-derived CDR1 and CDR2 are DFQATT and SNEGSKA (reference sequence). The CDR3 length is 15 residues. Libraries of TCR beta came from quantitative 5'-RACE with molecular barcodes. TCRdb redid the calling of the 5' RACE reads with MiXCR, one entry per CDR3 protein. The table lists more than 60,000 distinct CDR3 sequences, approximately 5.3% of them singletons. This clonotype was counted ten times or more. Its matching antigen is unknown. The receptor comes from a male donor with ankylosing spondylitis or in good health (not recorded which). The rearrangement links TRBV20-1 to TRBJ1-5; D gene unclear. Sequenced: blood, either unsorted or a sorted T cell fraction (not recorded which). In DNA, the CDR3 is TGCAGTGCTAGCCTCCGGCCGGCGGCTGATCAGCCCCAGCATTTT. Amino acids: CSASLRPAADQPQHF.